A single sample is the source of the 2 T cell receptor beta chains below, sequenced in a study of glioma-infiltrating T cells after dendritic cell vaccination. Sample time point: after dendritic cell vaccination, including at tumor progression/relapse. Measured with immunoSEQ multiplex PCR; TCRdb has only the in-frame clones, and not every one. The table records 70,000 to 95,000 clones, more than 75% of them present only once. The sample here was blood, taken after dendritic cell vaccination. The source of these receptors is a human donor with glioblastoma.

The chain employs TRBV4-1 and TRBJ1-1, with a possible D match to TRBD1 (5 bases). V lost 2 bases to trimming and J lost 5 bases, with 15 bases between them. The CDR3 has 15 amino acids. The germline V gene has CDR1 MGHRA and CDR2 YSYEKL. The CDR3: CASSQFGEGRTEAFF. CDR3 nucleotide sequence: TGCGCCAGCAGCCAATTCGGGGAGGGGCGGACTGAAGCTTTCTTT.

The J gene is TRBJ2-7, the V gene TRBV5-1; TRBD1 matches 9 bases. The CDR3 is made up of 15 amino acids. The V gene's germline CDR1 is SGHRS and CDR2 YFSETQ. Trimming took 4 bases from V and 2 from J; bases not matched to a gene: 7. The DNA of the CDR3 is TGCGCCAGCAGCCCCGCCGGGACAGGGCCCTACGAGCAGTACTTC. As protein: CASSPAGTGPYEQYF.